This T cell receptor beta chain was sequenced during a study of T-cell reconstitution after alpha-beta-depleted transplantation in children. This CDR3 spans 15 amino acids. V gave up 4 bases and J gave up 2 bases, with 14 bases separating them. Germline V gene sequence: CDR1 SNHLY, CDR2 FYNNEI. Molecular barcoding with unique molecular identifiers was used for the TCRbeta library. One entry per CDR3 protein results from TCRdb running MiXCR on the PCR reads. The data show over 550,000 distinct CDR3 sequences, about 10% seen once. The receptor was isolated from a human donor who donated a stem cell graft to a child with acute myeloid leukemia. V usage is TRBV2 and J usage is TRBJ2-5; D is unclear. This specimen was PBMCs from the stem cell graft donor, taken from the stem cell graft. As DNA, the CDR3 is TGTGCCAGCAGTGCAGATAGAACAGCGCAAGAGACCCAGTACTTC. It codes for CASSADRTAQETQYF.